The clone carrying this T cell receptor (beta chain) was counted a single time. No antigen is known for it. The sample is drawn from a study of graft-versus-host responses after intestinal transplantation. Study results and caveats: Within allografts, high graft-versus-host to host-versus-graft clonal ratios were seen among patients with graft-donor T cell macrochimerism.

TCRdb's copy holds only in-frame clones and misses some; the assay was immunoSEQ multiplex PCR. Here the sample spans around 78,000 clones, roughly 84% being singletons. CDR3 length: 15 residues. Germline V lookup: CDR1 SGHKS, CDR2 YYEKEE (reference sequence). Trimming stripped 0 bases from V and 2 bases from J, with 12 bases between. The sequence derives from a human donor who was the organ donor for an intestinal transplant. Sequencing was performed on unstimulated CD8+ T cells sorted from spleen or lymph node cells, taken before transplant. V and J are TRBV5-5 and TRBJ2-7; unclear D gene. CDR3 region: CASSLVMGTAYEQYF. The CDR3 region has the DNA TGTGCCAGCAGCTTGGTGATGGGAACCGCCTACGAGCAGTACTTC.